These T cell receptor beta chains were read from a single sample in a study of CD8 T cells in Susac syndrome. A single record per CDR3 protein comes from TCRdb applying MiXCR to the immunoSEQ multiplex PCR reads. The sample includes more than 150,000 distinct CDR3 sequences, approximately 95% of them seen just once. The sequencing input was CD4+ T cells from PBMCs. These receptors were collected from a human donor with Susac syndrome. Both conserved end residues are part of each CDR3. A D gene is named only where the DNA matches it firmly. Size is stated for part of the rows, as once, few or many counts, or as a class when the clone is expanded.

TRBJ2-2 . TRBV14 . CASSQKRTITAGELFF TGTGCCAGCAGCCAGAAGAGGACGATAACCGCCGGGGAGCTGTTTTTT
TRBJ1-5 . TRBV10-2 . CASSDSYSNQPQHF TGCGCCAGCAGTGACAGTTATAGCAATCAGCCCCAGCATTTT
TRBJ2-3 . TRBV3-1 . CASSQGGSWADTQYF TGTGCCAGCAGCCAAGGCGGTAGTTGGGCAGATACGCAGTATTTT
TRBJ2-3 . TRBV7-2 TRBD1 CASSGTGVDTQYF TGTGCCAGCAGCGGGACAGGGGTAGATACGCAGTATTTT
TRBJ2-3 . TRBV5-1 . CASSFIWGSTDTQYF TGCGCCAGCAGCTTTATCTGGGGGAGCACAGATACGCAGTATTTT
TRBJ1-1 . TRBV4-2 TRBD1 CASSLAQRQGLNTEAFF TGTGCCAGCAGCCTCGCCCAAAGACAGGGGTTGAACACTGAAGCTTTCTTT
TRBJ2-5 . TRBV7-2 . CASSLGGHVGETQYF TGTGCCAGCAGCTTAGGGGGACACGTCGGGGAGACCCAGTACTTC
TRBJ2-1 . TRBV30 TRBD2 CAWEREGNNEQFF TGTGCCTGGGAGCGGGAGGGCAACAATGAGCAGTTCTTC
TRBJ2-5 . TRBV6-6 . CASSFKGRAQETQYF TGTGCCAGCAGTTTTAAGGGGCGTGCCCAAGAGACCCAGTACTTC
TRBJ2-2 . TRBV5-1 . CASSLAGGELFF TGCGCCAGCAGCTTGGCAGGCGGGGAGCTGTTTTTT
TRBJ2-7 . TRBV10-2 . CASKPGLYSYEQYF TGCGCCAGCAAGCCGGGACTTTACTCCTACGAGCAGTACTTC
TRBJ1-1 . TRBV2 . CASTQQRMNTEAFF TGTGCCAGCACCCAACAGCGTATGAACACTGAAGCTTTCTTT
TRBJ2-2 . TRBV5-4 . CASSLGSTSMAGELFF TGTGCCAGCAGCTTAGGCAGCACGTCGATGGCCGGGGAGCTGTTTTTT
TRBJ2-7 . TRBV9 . CASSEGDWTVYEQYF TGTGCCAGCAGCGAAGGGGACTGGACTGTATACGAGCAGTACTTC
TRBJ2-2 . TRBV9 . CASSVFPGELFF TGTGCCAGCAGCGTTTTTCCCGGGGAGCTGTTTTTT
TRBJ2-1 . TRBV18 TRBD1 CASSPPPGGNEQFF TGTGCCAGCTCACCACCCCCAGGGGGAAATGAGCAGTTCTTC
TRBJ1-1 . TRBV30 . CAWSAITQGKAFF TGTGCCTGGAGTGCCATAACACAGGGTAAAGCTTTCTTT
TRBJ2-7 . TRBV25-1 TRBD2 CATSGGIYEQYF TGTGCCACTAGCGGGGGGATCTACGAGCAGTACTTC
TRBJ2-7 . TRBV14 . CASSSPGVGKSEQYF TGTGCCAGCAGCTCCCCCGGGGTAGGGAAGTCCGAGCAGTACTTC
TRBJ2-4 . TRBV4-2 . CASSQEGRRAKNIQYF TGTGCCAGCAGCCAAGAAGGGAGGAGAGCCAAAAACATTCAGTACTTC
TRBJ1-1 . TRBV6-5 . CASNSATEAFF TGTGCCAGCAACTCAGCTACTGAAGCTTTCTTT
TRBJ2-5 once TRBV5-4 TRBD1 CASSLTGGGQETQYF TGTGCCAGCAGCCTGACAGGGGGAGGTCAAGAGACCCAGTACTTC
TRBJ2-3 . TRBV7-9 . CASSGPDTQYF TGTGCCAGCAGCGGCCCGGATACGCAGTATTTT
TRBJ2-3 . TRBV24-1 . CATSDPTASDTQYF TGTGCCACCAGTGATCCGACAGCGTCCGATACGCAGTATTTT
TRBJ2-1 . TRBV18 TRBD1 CASSERTGPDEQFF TGTGCCAGCTCGGAACGGACAGGCCCGGATGAGCAGTTCTTC
TRBJ2-5 . TRBV15 . CATSRDQGSEETQYF TGTGCCACCAGCAGAGATCAAGGGTCAGAAGAGACCCAGTACTTC
TRBJ2-1 . TRBV5-1 TRBD2 CASSFRTSGKNEQFF TGCGCCAGCAGCTTCAGGACTAGCGGTAAGAATGAGCAGTTCTTC
TRBJ2-2 . TRBV30 . CAWWDTYTGELFF TGTGCCTGGTGGGACACCTACACCGGGGAGCTGTTTTTT
TRBJ1-5 . TRBV10-3 . CAISESDPSNQPQHF TGTGCCATCAGTGAGTCGGACCCGAGCAATCAGCCCCAGCATTTT
TRBJ1-1 . TRBV7-8 . CASSLADRQSEAFF TGTGCCAGCAGCTTAGCCGACAGGCAGAGTGAAGCTTTCTTT
TRBJ2-1 . TRBV7-8 . CASSFKVPHGPRDQFF TGTGCCAGCAGCTTTAAGGTCCCTCACGGACCGAGGGACCAGTTCTTC
TRBJ1-3 . TRBV12-3/TRBV12-4 . CASSLQGPGNTIYF TGTGCCAGCAGTTTGCAGGGTCCAGGAAACACCATATATTTT
TRBJ2-5 . TRBV7-9 . CGVGSSSAQYF TGTGGAGTGGGGTCATCCTCGGCCCAGTACTTC
TRBJ1-1 . TRBV9 TRBD1 CASSAFVQGEAFF TGTGCCAGCAGCGCCTTCGTACAGGGGGAAGCTTTCTTT
TRBJ1-1 . TRBV7-8 . CASSPTDSRFGTEAFF TGTGCCAGCAGCCCTACGGACAGCCGGTTTGGAACTGAAGCTTTCTTT
TRBJ2-3 . TRBV9 . CASSVELGETQYF TGTGCCAGCAGCGTAGAGTTAGGGGAGACGCAGTATTTT
TRBJ2-4 . TRBV2 TRBD1 CASSPWTGVSKNIQYF TGTGCCAGCAGTCCATGGACAGGGGTCAGCAAAAACATTCAGTACTTC
TRBJ2-5 . TRBV5-4 . CASSPQGHQETQYF TGTGCCAGCAGCCCTCAGGGTCACCAAGAGACCCAGTACTTC
TRBJ2-7 . TRBV28 . CASSPFGEDYEQYF TGTGCCAGCAGCCCATTTGGGGAGGACTACGAGCAGTACTTC
TRBJ1-5 once TRBV6-6 . CASSYDLNQPQHF TGTGCCAGCAGTTACGACTTGAATCAGCCCCAGCATTTT
TRBJ2-3 . TRBV12-3/TRBV12-4 . CASSFSQAQYF TGTGCCAGCAGTTTTTCGCAGGCGCAGTATTTT
TRBJ2-7 . TRBV5-1 TRBD2 CASSFGLAAAYEQYF TGCGCCAGCAGCTTCGGACTAGCGGCCGCCTACGAGCAGTACTTC
TRBJ2-6 . TRBV7-3 TRBD1 CASSLGTGRGLAGANVLTF TGTGCCAGCAGCTTGGGGACAGGGAGGGGGCTAGCTGGGGCCAACGTCCTGACTTTC
TRBJ2-7 . TRBV20-1 . CSARLGVEQYF TGCAGTGCCAGGCTAGGGGTCGAGCAGTACTTC
TRBJ2-1 . TRBV4-3 TRBD2 CASSQGQPSGSNEQFF TGCGCCAGCAGCCAAGGACAGCCTAGCGGGAGTAATGAGCAGTTCTTC
TRBJ2-6 . TRBV20-1 . CSAGPLRGPGANVLTF TGCAGTGCTGGACCCTTGAGGGGACCTGGGGCCAACGTCCTGACTTTC
TRBJ1-2 . TRBV5-4 . CASSPKGWDYGYTF TGTGCCAGCAGCCCGAAAGGGTGGGACTATGGCTACACCTTC
TRBJ2-3 . TRBV9 . CASSVSSGGTQYF TGTGCCAGCAGCGTAAGTTCGGGCGGTACGCAGTATTTT
TRBJ2-1 . TRBV18 TRBD2 CASSPLSTSGSGNEQFF TGTGCCAGCTCACCCCTTTCGACTAGCGGGAGTGGCAATGAGCAGTTCTTC